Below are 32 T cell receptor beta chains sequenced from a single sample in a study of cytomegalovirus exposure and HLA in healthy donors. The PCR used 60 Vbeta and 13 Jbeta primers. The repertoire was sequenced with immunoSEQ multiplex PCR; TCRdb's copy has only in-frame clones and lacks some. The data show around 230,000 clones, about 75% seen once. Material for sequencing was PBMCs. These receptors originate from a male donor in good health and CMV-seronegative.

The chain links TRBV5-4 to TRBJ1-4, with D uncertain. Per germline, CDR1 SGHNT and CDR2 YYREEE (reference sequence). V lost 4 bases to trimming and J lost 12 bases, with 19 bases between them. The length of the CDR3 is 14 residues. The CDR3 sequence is CASSVDGIVRELFF. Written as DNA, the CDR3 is TGTGCCAGCAGCGTGGACGGGATTGTTCGAGAACTGTTTTTT. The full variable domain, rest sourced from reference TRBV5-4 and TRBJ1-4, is ETGVTQSPTHLIKTRGQQVTLRCSSQSGHNTVSWYQQALGQGPQFIFQYYREEENGRGNFPPRFSGLQFPNYSSELNVNALELDDSALYLCASSVDGIVRELFFGSGTQLSVL.

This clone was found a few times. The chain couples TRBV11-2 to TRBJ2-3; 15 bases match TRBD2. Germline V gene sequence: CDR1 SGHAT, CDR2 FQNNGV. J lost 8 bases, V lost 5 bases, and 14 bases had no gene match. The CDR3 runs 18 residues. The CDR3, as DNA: TGTGCCAGCAGCCCCGCCGGACTAGCGGGGGGGCTAGTGGTTACGCAGTATTTT. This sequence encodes CASSPAGLAGGLVVTQYF.

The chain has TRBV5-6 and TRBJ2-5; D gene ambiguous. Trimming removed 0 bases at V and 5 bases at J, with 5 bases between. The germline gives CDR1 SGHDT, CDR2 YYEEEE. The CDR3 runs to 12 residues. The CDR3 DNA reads TGTGCCAGCAGCTTGGTGAGCGAGACCCAGTACTTC. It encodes CASSLVSETQYF.

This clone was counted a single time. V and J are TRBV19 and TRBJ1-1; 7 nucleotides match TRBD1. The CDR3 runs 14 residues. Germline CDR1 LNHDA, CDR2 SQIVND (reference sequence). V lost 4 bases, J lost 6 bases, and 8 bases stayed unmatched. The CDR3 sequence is CASSRGTAHAEAFF. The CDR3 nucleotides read TGTGCCAGTAGTAGAGGGACAGCACACGCTGAAGCTTTCTTT.

The CDR3 DNA follows: TGTGCCAGTCACGGGTCAAGACCCTCCTACGAGCAGTACTTC. Amino acids: CASHGSRPSYEQYF. The J gene is TRBJ2-5, the V gene TRBV21-1; the table's D call, TRBD2, has no DNA check behind it. The DNA end is a closer match to TRBJ2-7, so the J assignment may be wrong. TRBV21-1 is noted as a pseudogene. There are 14 residues in the CDR3.

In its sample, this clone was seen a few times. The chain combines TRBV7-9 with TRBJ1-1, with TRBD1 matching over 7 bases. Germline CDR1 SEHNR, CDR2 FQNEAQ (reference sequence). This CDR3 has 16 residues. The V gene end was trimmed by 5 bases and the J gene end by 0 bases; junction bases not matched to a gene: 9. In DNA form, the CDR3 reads TGTGCCAGCAGCAAGCCCCCGGGACAGTTGAACACTGAAGCTTTCTTT. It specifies CASSKPPGQLNTEAFF.

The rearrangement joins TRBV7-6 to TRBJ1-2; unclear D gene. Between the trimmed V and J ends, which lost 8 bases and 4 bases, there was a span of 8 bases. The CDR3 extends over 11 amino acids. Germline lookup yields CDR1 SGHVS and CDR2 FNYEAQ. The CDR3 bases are TGTGCCAGCGTGGGCAGCTATGGCTACACCTTC. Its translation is CASVGSYGYTF.

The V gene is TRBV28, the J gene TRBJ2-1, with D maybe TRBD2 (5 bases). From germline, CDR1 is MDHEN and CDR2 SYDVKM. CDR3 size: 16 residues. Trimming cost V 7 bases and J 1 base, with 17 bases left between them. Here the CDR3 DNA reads TGTGCCAGCAAGTACACGTCGGGGTTGTCCTACAATGAGCAGTTCTTC. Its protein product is CASKYTSGLSYNEQFF.

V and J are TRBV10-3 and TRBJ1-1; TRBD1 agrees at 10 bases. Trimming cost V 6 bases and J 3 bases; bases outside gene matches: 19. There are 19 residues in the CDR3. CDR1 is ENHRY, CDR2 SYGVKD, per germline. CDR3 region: CAIRTILWEDRGHDTEAFF. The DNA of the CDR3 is TGTGCCATCAGAACAATACTTTGGGAAGACAGGGGGCATGACACTGAAGCTTTCTTT.

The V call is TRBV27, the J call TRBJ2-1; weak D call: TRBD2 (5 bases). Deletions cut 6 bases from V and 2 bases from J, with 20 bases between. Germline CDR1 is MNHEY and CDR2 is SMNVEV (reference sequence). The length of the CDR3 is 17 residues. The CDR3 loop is CASSHIQVEGPYNEQFF. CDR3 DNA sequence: TGTGCCAGCAGCCACATTCAAGTTGAGGGTCCCTACAATGAGCAGTTCTTC.

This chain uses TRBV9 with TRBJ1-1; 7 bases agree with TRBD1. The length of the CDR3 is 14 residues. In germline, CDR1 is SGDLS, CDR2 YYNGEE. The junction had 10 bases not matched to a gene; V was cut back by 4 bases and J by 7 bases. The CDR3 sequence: CASSLGTVVREAFF. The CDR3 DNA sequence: TGTGCCAGCAGCCTAGGGACAGTGGTACGTGAAGCTTTCTTT.

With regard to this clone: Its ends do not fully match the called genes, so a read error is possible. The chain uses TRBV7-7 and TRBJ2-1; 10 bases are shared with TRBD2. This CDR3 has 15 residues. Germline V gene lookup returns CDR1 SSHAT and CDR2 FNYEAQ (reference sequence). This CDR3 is CASSLGTSVSGEQFF. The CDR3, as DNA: TGTGCTAGCAGCTTAGGGACTAGCGTATCGGGTGAGCAGTTCTTC.

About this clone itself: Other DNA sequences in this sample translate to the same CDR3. The CDR3 spells CASSQRPTPNSNEQYF. The CDR3 DNA sequence: TGCGCCAGCAGCCAAAGGCCCACTCCAAATAGCAACGAGCAGTACTTC. V and J are TRBV4-1 and TRBJ2-7; D unresolved. This CDR3 has 16 amino acids. The V gene lost 2 bases and the J gene lost 5 bases, with 19 bases spanning the gap. The germline CDR1 and CDR2 sequences are MGHRA and YSYEKL.

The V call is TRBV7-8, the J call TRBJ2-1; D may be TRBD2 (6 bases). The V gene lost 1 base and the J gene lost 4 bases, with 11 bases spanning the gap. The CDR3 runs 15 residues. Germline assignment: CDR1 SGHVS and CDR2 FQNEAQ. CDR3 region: CASSLDGSQYNEQFF. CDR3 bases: TGTGCCAGCAGCTTAGACGGGAGCCAATACAATGAGCAGTTCTTC.

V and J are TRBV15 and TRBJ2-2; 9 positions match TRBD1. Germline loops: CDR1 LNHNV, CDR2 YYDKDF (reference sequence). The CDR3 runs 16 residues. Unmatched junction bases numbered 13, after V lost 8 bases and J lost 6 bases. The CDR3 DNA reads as TGTGCCACCGCCGTGGACAGGGGCCTTTTCGCCGGGGAGCTGTTTTTT. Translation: CATAVDRGLFAGELFF.

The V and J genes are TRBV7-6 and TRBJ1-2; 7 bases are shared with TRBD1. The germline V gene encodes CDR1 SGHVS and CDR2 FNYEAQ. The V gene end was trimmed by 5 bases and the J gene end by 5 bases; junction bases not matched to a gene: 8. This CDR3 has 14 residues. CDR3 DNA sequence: TGTGCCAGCAGCACCGGGACAGACCCTTATGGCTACACCTTC. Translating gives CASSTGTDPYGYTF.

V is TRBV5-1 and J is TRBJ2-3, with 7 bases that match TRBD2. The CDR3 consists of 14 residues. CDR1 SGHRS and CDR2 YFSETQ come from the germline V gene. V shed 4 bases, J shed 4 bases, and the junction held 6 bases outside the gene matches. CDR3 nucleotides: TGCGCCAGCAGCGGGAGGGCTTGGGCAGATACGCAGTATTTT. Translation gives CASSGRAWADTQYF. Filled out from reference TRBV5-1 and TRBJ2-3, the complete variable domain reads KAGVTQTPRYLIKTRGQQVTLSCSPISGHRSVSWYQQTPGQGLQFLFEYFSETQRNKGNFPGRFSGRQFSNSRSEMNVSTLELGDSALYLCASSGRAWADTQYFGPGTRLTVL.

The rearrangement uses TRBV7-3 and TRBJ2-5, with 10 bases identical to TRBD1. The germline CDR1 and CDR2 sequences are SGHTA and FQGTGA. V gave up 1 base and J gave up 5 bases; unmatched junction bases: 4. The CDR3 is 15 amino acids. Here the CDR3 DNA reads TGTGCCAGCAGCTTAAGGGACAGGGGTGTGGAGACCCAGTACTTC. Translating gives CASSLRDRGVETQYF.

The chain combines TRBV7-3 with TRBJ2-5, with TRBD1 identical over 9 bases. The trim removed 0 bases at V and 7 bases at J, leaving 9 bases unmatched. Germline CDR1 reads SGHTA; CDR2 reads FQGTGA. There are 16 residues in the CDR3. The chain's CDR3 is CASSLTGQGQRATQYF. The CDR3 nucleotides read TGTGCCAGCAGCTTAACGGGACAGGGACAGAGGGCGACCCAGTACTTC.

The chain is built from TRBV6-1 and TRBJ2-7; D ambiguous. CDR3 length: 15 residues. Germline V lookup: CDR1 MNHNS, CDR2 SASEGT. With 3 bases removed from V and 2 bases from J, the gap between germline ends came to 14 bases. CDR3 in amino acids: CASSDLVPVPYEQYF. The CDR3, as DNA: TGTGCCAGCAGTGACCTAGTCCCGGTCCCCTACGAGCAGTACTTC.

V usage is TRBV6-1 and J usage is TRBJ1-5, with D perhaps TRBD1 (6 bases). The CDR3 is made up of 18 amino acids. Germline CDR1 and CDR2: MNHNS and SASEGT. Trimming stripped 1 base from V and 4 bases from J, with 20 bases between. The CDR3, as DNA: TGTGCCAGCAGTGAAGTTTGGACAGAATTAAGTCGGAATCAGCCCCAGCATTTT. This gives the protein CASSEVWTELSRNQPQHF.

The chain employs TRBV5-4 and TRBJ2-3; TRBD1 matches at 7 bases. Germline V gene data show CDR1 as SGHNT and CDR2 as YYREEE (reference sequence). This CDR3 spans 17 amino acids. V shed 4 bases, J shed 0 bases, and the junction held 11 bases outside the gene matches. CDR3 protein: CASSQTGVILSTDTQYF. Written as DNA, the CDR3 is TGTGCCAGCAGCCAAACAGGGGTCATCCTTAGCACAGATACGCAGTATTTT.

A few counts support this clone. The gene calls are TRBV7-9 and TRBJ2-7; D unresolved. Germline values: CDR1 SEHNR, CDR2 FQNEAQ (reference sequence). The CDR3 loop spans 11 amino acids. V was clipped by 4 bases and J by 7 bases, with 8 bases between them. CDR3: CASSYTGEQYF. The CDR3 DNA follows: TGTGCCAGCAGCTATACGGGTGAGCAGTACTTC.

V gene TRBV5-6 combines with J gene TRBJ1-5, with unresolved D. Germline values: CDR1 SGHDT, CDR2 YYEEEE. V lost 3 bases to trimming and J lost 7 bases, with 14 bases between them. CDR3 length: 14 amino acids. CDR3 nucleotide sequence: TGTGCCAGCAGCTCGGACGGGGTCAGCCAGCCCCAGCATTTT. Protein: CASSSDGVSQPQHF. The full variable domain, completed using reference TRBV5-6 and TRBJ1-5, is DAGVTQSPTHLIKTRGQQVTLRCSPKSGHDTVSWYQQALGQGPQFIFQYYEEEERQRGNFPDRFSGHQFPNYSSELNVNALLLGDSALYLCASSSDGVSQPQHFGDGTRLSIL.

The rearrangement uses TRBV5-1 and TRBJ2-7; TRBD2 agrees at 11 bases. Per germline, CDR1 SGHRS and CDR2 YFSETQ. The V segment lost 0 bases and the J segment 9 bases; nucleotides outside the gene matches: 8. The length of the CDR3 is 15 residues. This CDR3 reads CASSLELAGAQAQYF. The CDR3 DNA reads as TGCGCCAGCAGCTTGGAACTAGCGGGAGCCCAGGCGCAGTACTTC. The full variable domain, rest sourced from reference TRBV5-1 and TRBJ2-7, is KAGVTQTPRYLIKTRGQQVTLSCSPISGHRSVSWYQQTPGQGLQFLFEYFSETQRNKGNFPGRFSGRQFSNSRSEMNVSTLELGDSALYLCASSLELAGAQAQYFGPGTRLTVT.

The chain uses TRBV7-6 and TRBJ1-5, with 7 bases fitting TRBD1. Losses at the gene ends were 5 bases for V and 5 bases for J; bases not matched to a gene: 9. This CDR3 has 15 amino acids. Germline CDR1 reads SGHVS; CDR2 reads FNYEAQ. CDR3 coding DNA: TGTGCCAGCAGCCCCGGACAGGCATATTATCAGCCCCAGCATTTT. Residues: CASSPGQAYYQPQHF.

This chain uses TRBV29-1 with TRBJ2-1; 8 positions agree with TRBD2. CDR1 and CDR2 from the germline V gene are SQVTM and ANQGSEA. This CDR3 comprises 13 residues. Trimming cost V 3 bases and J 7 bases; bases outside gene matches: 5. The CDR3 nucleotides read TGCAGCGTTGATGTCGCGGGAGGTAATGAGCAGTTCTTC. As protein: CSVDVAGGNEQFF.

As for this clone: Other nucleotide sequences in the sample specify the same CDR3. CDR3 in DNA: TGCGCCAGCAGCCTCATGACAGGGAGTGGAGAGACCCAGTACTTC. Its translation is CASSLMTGSGETQYF. J is TRBJ2-5 and V is TRBV5-1; 7 positions agree with TRBD1. After removal of 4 bases from V and 4 bases from J, the junction contained 10 bases not matched to a gene. Germline V gene data show CDR1 as SGHRS and CDR2 as YFSETQ. The CDR3 consists of 15 residues.

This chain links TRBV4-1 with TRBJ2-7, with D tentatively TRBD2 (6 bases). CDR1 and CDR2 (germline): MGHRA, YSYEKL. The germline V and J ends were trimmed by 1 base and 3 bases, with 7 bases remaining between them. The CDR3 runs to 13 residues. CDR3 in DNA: TGCGCCAGCAGCCAAGGCGGGGACTACGAGCAGTACTTC. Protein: CASSQGGDYEQYF.

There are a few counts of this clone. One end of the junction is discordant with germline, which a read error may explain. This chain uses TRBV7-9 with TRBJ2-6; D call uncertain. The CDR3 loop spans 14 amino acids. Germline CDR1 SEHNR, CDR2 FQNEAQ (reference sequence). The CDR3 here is CASSLGLGANVLTF. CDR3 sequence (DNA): TGTGCCAGCAGTTTAGGGCTTGGGGCCAACGTCCTGACTTTC.

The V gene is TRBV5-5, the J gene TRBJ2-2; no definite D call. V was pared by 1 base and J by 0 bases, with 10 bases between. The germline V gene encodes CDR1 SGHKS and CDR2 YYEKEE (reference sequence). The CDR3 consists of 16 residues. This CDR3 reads CASSLNPDANTGELFF. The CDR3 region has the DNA TGTGCCAGCAGCTTGAACCCAGATGCGAACACCGGGGAGCTGTTTTTT.

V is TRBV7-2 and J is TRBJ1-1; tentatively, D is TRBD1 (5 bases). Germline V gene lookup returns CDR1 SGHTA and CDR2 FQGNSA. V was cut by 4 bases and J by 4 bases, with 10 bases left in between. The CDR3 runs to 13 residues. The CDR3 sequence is CASSSFQGTEAFF. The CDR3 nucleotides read TGTGCCAGCAGCTCCTTCCAGGGCACTGAAGCTTTCTTT.